This passage covers 18 T cell receptor beta chains from one sample sequenced in a study of blood T cell repertoires in COVID-19. Using immunoSEQ multiplex PCR, the repertoire was profiled, and TCRdb retains in-frame clones only, with some absent. The sample consists of approximately 220,000 clones, around 85% of them appearing once. The sequenced sample was peripheral blood. The receptors were sampled from a man between 40 and 49 years old with acute or convalescent COVID-19.

Notes on this clone: This sample includes further DNA sequences coding for the same CDR3. This chain connects TRBV30 to TRBJ1-2; the D is unclear. This CDR3 is built from 11 residues. V lost 1 base, J lost 5 bases, and 5 bases lay in between. Germline CDR1 is GTSNPN and CDR2 is SVGIG (reference sequence). The CDR3 DNA reads TGTGCCTGGAGTGGCCGGTATGGCTACACCTTC. Amino acid sequence: CAWSGRYGYTF.

The rearrangement joins TRBV28 to TRBJ2-7; D remains ambiguous. The CDR3 is made up of 12 amino acids. V dropped 7 bases and J dropped 2 bases, with 9 bases sitting between them. Germline V gene data show CDR1 as MDHEN and CDR2 as SYDVKM. The CDR3 DNA follows: TGTGCCAGCACCCACAGTCCCTACGAGCAGTACTTC. Its translation: CASTHSPYEQYF.

This chain links TRBV6-5 with TRBJ2-1; tentative D call: TRBD1 (6 bases). Per the germline V gene, CDR1 is MNHEY and CDR2 is SVGAGI. V lost 4 bases and J 8 bases, leaving 15 bases between the germline ends. This CDR3 has 14 amino acids. The CDR3 reads CASSLRGISDEQFF. The CDR3, as DNA: TGTGCCAGCAGTTTAAGGGGGATCTCGGATGAGCAGTTCTTC.

The rearrangement joins TRBV11-2 to TRBJ1-2, with 8 bases matching TRBD1. The V gene end was trimmed by 3 bases and the J gene end by 8 bases; junction bases not matched to a gene: 5. CDR3 length equals 13 residues. Germline V CDR1 and CDR2: SGHAT, FQNNGV. CDR3 loop: CASSLDRVSGYTF. DNA of the CDR3: TGTGCCAGCAGCTTGGACAGGGTAAGCGGCTACACCTTC.

The chain couples TRBV7-9 to TRBJ1-1; D is undetermined. Germline V CDR1 and CDR2: SEHNR, FQNEAQ (reference sequence). Deletions cut 5 bases from V and 6 bases from J, with 19 bases between. This CDR3 contains 15 residues. The CDR3 DNA reads as TGTGCCAGCAGCCCAGATCGGTCGGGTTGGGCTGAAGCTTTCTTT. Translated, it gives CASSPDRSGWAEAFF.

V is TRBV5-1 and J is TRBJ1-1; possible D gene TRBD1, 5 bases. Trimming took off 0 bases at V and 0 bases at J, with 12 bases between the two ends. Germline CDR1 and CDR2: SGHRS and YFSETQ. The length of the CDR3 is 16 residues. The CDR3: CASSLDGGFMNTEAFF. The CDR3 DNA reads TGCGCCAGCAGCTTGGACGGGGGGTTCATGAACACTGAAGCTTTCTTT.

The rearrangement joins TRBV4-1 to TRBJ2-7; 11 bases line up with TRBD2. Germline CDR1 and CDR2: MGHRA and YSYEKL. The length of the CDR3 is 15 residues. The J segment lost 1 base and the V segment lost 4 bases, leaving 3 bases of the junction unmatched. The CDR3 loop reads CASSRGTSGSYEQYF. The CDR3 DNA sequence: TGCGCCAGCAGCCGAGGGACTAGCGGATCCTACGAGCAGTACTTC.

The chain carries TRBV2 and TRBJ1-5; D remains ambiguous. Germline V gene lookup returns CDR1 SNHLY and CDR2 FYNNEI. The CDR3 runs 13 residues. Trimming left V 7 bases short and J 3 bases short, with 10 bases between. Here the CDR3 DNA reads TGTGCCAGCACAGGTCTAAACAATCAGCCCCAGCATTTT. Protein product: CASTGLNNQPQHF.

The V and J genes are TRBV5-1 and TRBJ2-1, with 9 nucleotides matching TRBD2. The J segment lost 8 bases and the V segment lost 0 bases, leaving 9 bases of the junction unmatched. Germline CDR1 reads SGHRS; CDR2 reads YFSETQ. The CDR3 runs 16 residues. CDR3 nucleotides: TGCGCCAGCAGCTTGGCCGCGGGCGGGGGGGCCCATGAGCAGTTCTTC. Its translation is CASSLAAGGGAHEQFF.

V usage is TRBV30 and J usage is TRBJ1-5; 9 bases are a match to TRBD1. The CDR3 covers 15 residues. J was trimmed by 8 bases and V by 2 bases; bases with no gene match: 10. Germline lookup yields CDR1 GTSNPN and CDR2 SVGIG (reference sequence). The chain's CDR3 is CAWSTGTGHGEPQHF. The CDR3 DNA follows: TGTGCCTGGAGTACCGGGACAGGGCATGGAGAGCCCCAGCATTTT. The full variable domain, rest sourced from reference TRBV30 and TRBJ1-5, is SQTIHQWPATLVQPVGSPLSLECTVEGTSNPNLYWYRQAAGRGLQLLFYSVGIGQISSEVPQNLSASRPQDRQFILSSKKLLLSDSGFYLCAWSTGTGHGEPQHFGDGTRLSIL.

The genes are TRBV13 and TRBJ2-7, with a possible D match to TRBD1 (5 bases). The CDR3 is 18 amino acids. Germline V CDR1 and CDR2: PRHDT, FYEKMQ (reference sequence). V lost 5 bases and J lost 3, with 26 bases in between. The CDR3: CASSTAENRAQGIYEQYF. CDR3 in DNA: TGTGCCAGCAGCACAGCCGAAAACCGAGCTCAGGGAATCTACGAGCAGTACTTC.

The chain combines TRBV5-8 with TRBJ1-3; the D is unclear. The CDR3 runs 15 residues. Trimming stripped 6 bases from V and 0 bases from J, with 13 bases between. Germline V gene data show CDR1 as SGHTS and CDR2 as YDEGEE. The DNA of the CDR3 is TGTGCCAGCAACCGCGGCGGATACTCTGGAAACACCATATATTTT. Its protein product is CASNRGGYSGNTIYF.

J is TRBJ1-5 and V is TRBV5-5, with D possibly being TRBD1 (6 bases). This CDR3 comprises 14 residues. With 4 bases removed from V and 0 bases from J, the gap between germline ends came to 8 bases. CDR1 SGHKS and CDR2 YYEKEE come from the germline V gene (reference sequence). The CDR3 bases are TGTGCCAGCAGCAGGACAGATAGCAATCAGCCCCAGCATTTT. Translating it yields CASSRTDSNQPQHF.

The chain uses TRBV7-9 and TRBJ1-2; D remains unclear. Germline CDR1 and CDR2: SEHNR and FQNEAQ (reference sequence). Trimming shortened V by 4 bases and J by 7 bases, and 13 bases separated the two germline ends. The CDR3 consists of 13 residues. The CDR3: CASSSPVRAGYTF. The CDR3 DNA follows: TGTGCCAGCAGCTCCCCTGTGAGGGCTGGCTACACCTTC.

The CDR3 sequence is CSVTSMSRGNGYTF. The CDR3 DNA follows: TGCAGCGTTACCTCGATGAGCAGGGGGAATGGCTACACCTTC. The rearrangement links TRBV29-1 to TRBJ1-2, with 7 bases that match TRBD1. The trim removed 5 bases at V and 6 bases at J, leaving 12 bases unmatched. Germline V gives CDR1 SQVTM, CDR2 ANQGSEA. CDR3 length: 14 residues. Variable domain in full (rest from reference TRBV29-1 and TRBJ1-2): SAVISQKPSRDICQRGTSLTIQCQVDSQVTMMFWYRQQPGQSLTLIATANQGSEATYESGFVIDKFPISRPNLTFSTLTVSNMSPEDSSIYLCSVTSMSRGNGYTFGSGTRLTVV.

The rearrangement uses TRBV27 and TRBJ1-5; D might be TRBD1 (6 bases). Trimming stripped 11 bases from V and 4 bases from J, with 15 bases between. Germline V gene lookup returns CDR1 MNHEY and CDR2 SMNVEV (reference sequence). The CDR3 has 13 residues. The CDR3 DNA is TGTGCCGTCCGAGGGGGATGGAATCAGCCCCAGCATTTT. Its translation: CAVRGGWNQPQHF.

The rearrangement links TRBV18 to TRBJ2-1, with 8 bases that match TRBD2. The CDR3 is 15 amino acids. V was clipped by 5 bases and J by 6 bases; unmatched bases: 9. The V gene's germline CDR1 is KGHSH and CDR2 LQKENI. The CDR3 loop is CASSIGLAGSNEQFF. The CDR3 DNA follows: TGTGCCAGCTCAATCGGACTAGCCGGTAGCAATGAGCAGTTCTTC.

V gene TRBV19 combines with J gene TRBJ1-3, with 8 bases that match TRBD1. This CDR3 has 13 residues. Germline V gene data show CDR1 as LNHDA and CDR2 as SQIVND (reference sequence). The V segment lost 8 bases and the J segment 3 bases; nucleotides outside the gene matches: 3. The DNA for the CDR3 is TGTGCCAGTGACAGGGGATATGGAAACACCATATATTTT. Protein product: CASDRGYGNTIYF.